This record covers a single T cell receptor (beta chain). This CDR3 is built from 15 residues. V gave up 11 bases and J gave up 4 bases; unmatched junction bases: 14. CDR1 is SNHLY, CDR2 FYNNEI, per germline. The data are from a study of blood T cell repertoires in COVID-19. Study overall: COVID-19 samples, acute and convalescent, were from the United States, Italy and Spain. The analysed material was cDNA or gDNA that came from T cells, B-cell-depleted T cells, or PBMCs.

In the original processing: Reference gene primer amplification gave nucleated cell count estimates. Repertoires were generated with immunoSEQ multiplex PCR, while TCRdb's copy carries only in-frame clones and drops some. The DNA gave D and trimming, while V, J and clone size come from that table. The repertoire includes about 30,000 clones, 55% to 80% of them detected once, and roughly a sixth sits in the top ten. The clonotype comes from a human donor in a cohort sampled during active COVID-19. The sequenced sample consisted of peripheral blood. This sequence joins TRBV2 and TRBJ2-3; 8 nucleotides agree with TRBD2. CDR3 bases: TGTGCCCTCAAGGGTGGCGGGGGGAAGGCAGATACGCAGTATTTT. Translated: CALKGGGGKADTQYF. The full variable domain, its missing parts supplied by reference TRBV2 and TRBJ2-3, is EPEVTQTPSHQVTQMGQEVILRCVPISNHLYFYWYRQILGQKVEFLVSFYNNEISEKSEIFDDQFSVERPDGSNFTLKIRSTKLEDSAMYFCALKGGGGKADTQYFGPGTRLTVL.